These 23 T cell receptor beta chains share one sample of origin, sequenced in a study of blood T cell repertoires in COVID-19 (dated by TCRdb to 2020 to 2022). The library relied on the immunoSEQ multiplex PCR assay. The clones in this table, taken by TCRdb from immuneACCESS, are in-frame only. Not every clone is retained; where verified, under half of the shortfall comes from an unresolved V gene, and the cause of the rest is unknown. For this sample there are about 380,000 clones; 81% appear just once. The ten largest account for more than 0.95% of the sample. The specimen was peripheral blood. These receptor sequences come from a human donor with acute or convalescent COVID-19. The donor label of this sample is uncertain.

The rearrangement joins TRBV9 to TRBJ2-4; the D is unclear. Germline V lookup: CDR1 SGDLS, CDR2 YYNGEE. V shed 0 bases and J shed 2 bases, with 12 bases lying between them. The CDR3 extends over 16 amino acids. CDR3 coding DNA: TGTGCCAGCAGCGTAGAACCAGGAAGGACCAAAAACATTCAGTACTTC. Translation gives CASSVEPGRTKNIQYF.

The chain uses TRBV19 and TRBJ1-2, with 7 nucleotides matching TRBD1. CDR3 size: 14 residues. The V and J ends lost 5 bases and 0 bases, in that order; junction bases with no gene match: 3. CDR1 is LNHDA, CDR2 SQIVND, per germline (reference sequence). For the CDR3, the DNA is TGTGCCAGTAGTTGGACAGGAGCTAACTATGGCTACACCTTC. Translation: CASSWTGANYGYTF.

This chain connects TRBV5-5 to TRBJ2-2, with 7 bases that match TRBD2. Trimming removed 4 bases from V and 5 bases from J; junction bases left unmatched: 11. The CDR3 has 16 amino acids. Germline CDR1 SGHKS, CDR2 YYEKEE (reference sequence). In DNA form, the CDR3 reads TGTGCCAGCAGCATCGGAATCGGGGAGGGAACCGGGGAGCTGTTTTTT. Protein: CASSIGIGEGTGELFF.

This chain joins TRBV28 and TRBJ1-5; 7 nucleotides align to TRBD1. Unmatched junction bases numbered 4, after V lost 1 base and J lost 7 bases. The germline gives CDR1 MDHEN, CDR2 SYDVKM. This CDR3 is built from 14 residues. CDR3 loop: CASSLFRGKQPQHF. The CDR3 DNA follows: TGTGCCAGCAGTTTATTCAGGGGGAAACAGCCCCAGCATTTT.

V gene TRBV19 combines with J gene TRBJ1-1, with D possibly matching TRBD1 (5 bases). The length of the CDR3 is 12 residues. The V and J ends lost 6 bases and 5 bases respectively, with 10 bases between them. Germline V gives CDR1 LNHDA, CDR2 SQIVND (reference sequence). The CDR3 DNA reads TGTGCCAGTAGATCAGGGAGGACTGAAGCTTTCTTT. It specifies CASRSGRTEAFF.

The CDR3 reads CASREGPGTGNTIYF. The CDR3 DNA reads TGTGCCAGTAGGGAGGGACCGGGGACTGGAAACACCATATATTTT. The rearrangement uses TRBV19 and TRBJ1-3, with D perhaps matching TRBD1 (5 bases). Trimming pared 6 bases from V and 2 bases from J, leaving 14 bases between. Germline assignment: CDR1 LNHDA and CDR2 SQIVND (reference sequence). This CDR3 is 15 amino acids long.

This rearrangement joins TRBV27 to TRBJ2-6; 9 bases agree with TRBD1. CDR1 MNHEY and CDR2 SMNVEV come from the germline V gene (reference sequence). This CDR3 contains 18 residues. Trimming took 2 bases from V and 2 from J; bases not matched to a gene: 7. The CDR3 is CASSLARDRVPGANVLTF. The CDR3 coding sequence is TGTGCCAGCAGTTTAGCCCGGGACAGGGTGCCTGGGGCCAACGTCCTGACTTTC.

The chain has TRBV25-1 and TRBJ2-7; D not certain. Germline values: CDR1 MGHDK, CDR2 SYGVNS. Trimming took 0 bases from V and 6 from J, leaving 3 bases between them. The CDR3 loop spans 11 amino acids. The CDR3 DNA reads as TGTGCCAGCAGTGAATATATCGAGCAGTACTTC. It encodes CASSEYIEQYF.

This rearrangement joins TRBV19 to TRBJ1-1; D is unclear. V was clipped by 10 bases and J by 2 bases, with 11 bases between them. This CDR3 has 12 residues. Germline V gives CDR1 LNHDA, CDR2 SQIVND (reference sequence). CDR3 sequence (DNA): TGTGCCACCCTAACCCGTAACACTGAAGCTTTCTTT. As protein: CATLTRNTEAFF.

V gene TRBV11-2 combines with J gene TRBJ1-2; D is unclear. The CDR3 is 13 residues long. V was cut by 2 bases and J by 5 bases, with 9 bases left in between. Germline assignment: CDR1 SGHAT and CDR2 FQNNGV. The CDR3 nucleotides read TGTGCCAGCAGCTTAAGCCAGGCGTATGGCTACACCTTC. Its translation: CASSLSQAYGYTF.

The chain joins TRBV5-1 to TRBJ2-3; 7 bases map to TRBD2. This CDR3 has 17 amino acids. With V trimmed by 4 bases and J by 2 bases, 13 bases remained unmatched. From germline, CDR1 is SGHRS and CDR2 YFSETQ. CDR3 residues: CASSGGVRRGNTDTQYF. The CDR3 DNA follows: TGCGCCAGCAGCGGCGGCGTTAGGCGGGGGAACACAGATACGCAGTATTTT.

This chain links TRBV7-9 with TRBJ1-4, with 11 bases identical to TRBD1. This CDR3 contains 14 residues. The germline CDR1 and CDR2 sequences are SEHNR and FQNEAQ (reference sequence). V gave up 5 bases and J gave up 5 bases; unmatched junction bases: 1. CDR3 DNA: TGTGCCAGCAGCCGGGACAGGGGGAATGAAAAACTGTTTTTT. This sequence encodes CASSRDRGNEKLFF.

The gene calls are TRBV6-6 and TRBJ2-5, with TRBD2 as a possible D gene (5 bases). The germline V gene has CDR1 MNHNY and CDR2 SVGAGI (reference sequence). The CDR3 contains 11 residues. Trimming stripped 8 bases from V and 5 bases from J, with 9 bases between. In DNA form, the CDR3 reads TGTGCCAGCGGGAGACCGGAGACCCAGTACTTC. Translating it yields CASGRPETQYF.

The J gene is TRBJ1-4, the V gene TRBV3-1 (or the pseudogene TRBV3-2), with D hard to call. CDR3 length equals 14 residues. With 0 bases removed from V and 8 bases from J, the gap between germline ends came to 10 bases. Germline V lookup: CDR1 LGHDT, CDR2 YNNKEL (reference sequence). CDR3 residues: CASSQESGLEKLFF. The CDR3 bases are TGTGCCAGCAGCCAAGAGTCCGGTTTGGAAAAACTGTTTTTT.

The genes are TRBV6-2 or TRBV6-3 and TRBJ1-5; 7 bases fit TRBD1. The J segment lost 3 bases and the V segment lost 1 base, leaving 6 bases of the junction unmatched. The CDR3 length is 16 residues. Germline CDR1 MNHEY, CDR2 SVGEGT. Here the CDR3 DNA reads TGTGCCAGCAGTTACTTTGGACAGGCGATCAATCAGCCCCAGCATTTT. Translating it yields CASSYFGQAINQPQHF.

The chain has TRBV18 and TRBJ1-5; the match to TRBD1 covers 7 bases. V gave up 10 bases and J gave up 2 bases; unmatched junction bases: 5. Germline loops: CDR1 KGHSH, CDR2 LQKENI. The CDR3 runs 13 residues. The CDR3 nucleotides read TGTGCCACCAACACAGGGGGCAATCAGCCCCAGCATTTT. It specifies CATNTGGNQPQHF.

The rearrangement links TRBV29-1 to TRBJ1-2; D is perhaps TRBD1 (5 bases). Germline CDR1 reads SQVTM; CDR2 reads ANQGSEA. V was shortened by 0 bases and J by 3 bases, with 11 bases between the two germline ends. CDR3 length: 14 amino acids. The CDR3 nucleotides read TGCAGCGTTGAAGATCGACAGACGCACTATGGCTACACCTTC. Protein product: CSVEDRQTHYGYTF. The complete variable domain, with remaining parts taken from reference TRBV29-1 and TRBJ1-2, reads SAVISQKPSRDICQRGTSLTIQCQVDSQVTMMFWYRQQPGQSLTLIATANQGSEATYESGFVIDKFPISRPNLTFSTLTVSNMSPEDSSIYLCSVEDRQTHYGYTFGSGTRLTVV.

J is TRBJ2-7 and V is TRBV2, with 8 nucleotides matching TRBD2. The J segment lost 7 bases and the V segment lost 7 bases, leaving 15 bases of the junction unmatched. Germline V gives CDR1 SNHLY, CDR2 FYNNEI. CDR3 length: 15 amino acids. The CDR3 sequence is CASIANRGGAREQYF. The CDR3 bases are TGTGCCAGCATCGCAAACCGGGGGGGGGCGAGGGAGCAGTACTTC. Variable domain in full (rest from reference TRBV2 and TRBJ2-7): EPEVTQTPSHQVTQMGQEVILRCVPISNHLYFYWYRQILGQKVEFLVSFYNNEISEKSEIFDDQFSVERPDGSNFTLKIRSTKLEDSAMYFCASIANRGGAREQYFGPGTRLTVT.

In regard to this clone: Other DNA sequences in this specimen translate into the identical CDR3. The rearrangement joins TRBV11-2 to TRBJ1-1; D perhaps matches TRBD1 (5 bases). Germline CDR1 is SGHAT and CDR2 is FQNNGV. The CDR3 covers 15 residues. Trimming removed 0 bases from V and 3 bases from J, with 11 bases in between. DNA of the CDR3: TGTGCCAGCAGCTTAGAAGTTAGGGGCCACACTGAAGCTTTCTTT. It encodes CASSLEVRGHTEAFF.

Only a few counts were recorded for this clone. The chain employs TRBV7-9 and TRBJ1-1, with D possibly matching TRBD1 (5 bases). CDR1 and CDR2 (germline): SEHNR, FQNEAQ (reference sequence). V was shortened by 3 bases and J by 1 base, with 12 bases between the two germline ends. This CDR3 has 15 amino acids. CDR3 sequence reads: CASSFGAPGNTEAFF. The CDR3 coding sequence is TGTGCCAGCAGCTTTGGGGCCCCCGGGAACACTGAAGCTTTCTTT.

This clone occurred a few times. V usage is TRBV7-9 and J usage is TRBJ2-3; weak D call: TRBD2 (5 bases). V was clipped by 5 bases and J by 2 bases, with 14 bases between them. CDR3 length: 15 residues. Germline V lookup: CDR1 SEHNR, CDR2 FQNEAQ (reference sequence). CDR3 protein: CASSPWEPITDTQYF. As DNA, the CDR3 is TGTGCCAGCAGCCCGTGGGAGCCGATCACAGATACGCAGTATTTT.

In its sample, this clone was seen a few times. The chain couples TRBV12-3 or TRBV12-4 to TRBJ2-5; D ambiguous. V lost 8 bases to trimming and J lost 4 bases, with 14 bases between them. The CDR3 extends over 13 amino acids. CDR3 protein: CASCRPEAETQYF. The DNA for the CDR3 is TGTGCCAGCTGCCGACCCGAGGCAGAGACCCAGTACTTC.

The chain recombines TRBV19 with TRBJ1-4; 9 nucleotides match TRBD1. Per germline, CDR1 LNHDA and CDR2 SQIVND (reference sequence). V gave up 2 bases and J gave up 4 bases; unmatched junction bases: 5. The CDR3 contains 16 residues. The CDR3 DNA is TGTGCCAGTAGTATACGACCGGGACAGGGTAATGAAAAACTGTTTTTT. As protein: CASSIRPGQGNEKLFF.